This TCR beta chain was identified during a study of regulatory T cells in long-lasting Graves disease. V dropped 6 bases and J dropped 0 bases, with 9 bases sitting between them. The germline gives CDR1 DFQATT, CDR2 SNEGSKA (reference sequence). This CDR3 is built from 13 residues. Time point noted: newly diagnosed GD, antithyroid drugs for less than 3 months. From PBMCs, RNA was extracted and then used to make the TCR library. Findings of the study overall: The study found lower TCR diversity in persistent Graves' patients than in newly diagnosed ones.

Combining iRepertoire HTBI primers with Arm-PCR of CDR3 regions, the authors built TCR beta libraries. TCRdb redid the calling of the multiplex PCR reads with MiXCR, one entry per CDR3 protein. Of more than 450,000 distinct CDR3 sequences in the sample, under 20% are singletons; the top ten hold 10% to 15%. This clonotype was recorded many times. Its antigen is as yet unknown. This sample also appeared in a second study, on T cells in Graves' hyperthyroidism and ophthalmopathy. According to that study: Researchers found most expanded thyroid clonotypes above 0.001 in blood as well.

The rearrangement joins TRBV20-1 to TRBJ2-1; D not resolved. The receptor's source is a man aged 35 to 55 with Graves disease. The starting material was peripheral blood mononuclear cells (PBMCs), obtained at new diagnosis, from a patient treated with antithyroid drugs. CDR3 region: CSAFGSSYNEQFF. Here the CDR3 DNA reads TGCAGTGCATTTGGAAGCTCCTACAATGAGCAGTTCTTC.